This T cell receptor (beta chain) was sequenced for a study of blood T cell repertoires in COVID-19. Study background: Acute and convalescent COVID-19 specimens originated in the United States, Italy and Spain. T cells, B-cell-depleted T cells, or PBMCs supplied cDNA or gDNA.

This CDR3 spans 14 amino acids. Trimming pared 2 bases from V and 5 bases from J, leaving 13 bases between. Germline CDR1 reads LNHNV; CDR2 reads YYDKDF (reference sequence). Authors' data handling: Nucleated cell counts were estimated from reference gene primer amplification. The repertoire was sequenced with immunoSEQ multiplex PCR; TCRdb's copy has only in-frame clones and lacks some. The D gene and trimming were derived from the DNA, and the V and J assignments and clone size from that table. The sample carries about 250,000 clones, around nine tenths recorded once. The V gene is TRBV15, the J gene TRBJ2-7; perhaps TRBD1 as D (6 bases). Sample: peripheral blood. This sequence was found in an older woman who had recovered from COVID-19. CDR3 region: CATSRRGMGDEQYF. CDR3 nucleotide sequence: TGTGCCACCAGCAGAAGGGGGATGGGGGACGAGCAGTACTTC.